This T cell receptor beta chain was captured by sequencing in a study of blood T cells in healthy people across ages (dated by TCRdb to the mid-2010s). In the study overall: Template switching captured roughly one uniquely barcoded TCR beta cDNA molecule per two T cells in model experiments. To avoid experimental bias, donors of different ages were randomly spread across the sequencing lanes. The donors were split into four age groups: young (average 16 years), middle-aged (roughly 40), aged (more than 55) and long-lived (under 85). Using deep sequencing normalized with unique cDNA molecular identifiers, the study measured how TCR beta repertoire diversity changes with age. Two additional independent replicas of 1 million unique cDNA reads from the same blood draw were analyzed for two donors (one aged 18 to 30 and one aged 80 or older). Study-wide findings and limitations: Estimates of total diversity based on one million sequenced T cells were considered lower bounds and underestimates. As age increased, observed TCR beta diversity per million T cells dropped in a roughly linear way, and a significant reduction was already evident by age approximately 40. Compared with the aged group, the long-lived group had more naive CD4+ T cells, fewer expanded clones and increased TCR diversity, suggesting age selection. Because the CMV infection status of the donors was unknown, age-related changes in expanded clonotypes may potentially have been confounded. Bulk unsorted PBMC profiling prevented conclusive comparison of naive and antigen-experienced compartments. There was a strong correlation between observed TCR beta diversity and the percentage of naive T cells measured by flow cytometry.

Library method: 5' RACE. TCRdb names Illumina HiSeq 2500 as the instrument used. A second roughly 6 to 11 cycle PCR used a sample-barcoded 5' primer and a J-beta primer mix. A unique molecular identifier was introduced onto each TCR beta cDNA molecule by a template-switch 5' adaptor carrying 12 random nucleotides. Each sample yielded at least 3 million CDR3-containing paired-end reads. The Mint cDNA synthesis kit, primed by a TRBC-specific oligonucleotide, was used to synthesize first-strand cDNA from all RNA. After uracil-DNA glycosylase treatment, a first 18-cycle PCR used universal primers M1SS and BC2_uni_R on all cDNA. The study's own analysis went as follows. Normalization of each sample was performed by random selection of 1 million high-quality reads, each carrying a distinct molecular identifier. Instead of being binned into consensus sequences, reads that shared molecular identifiers were thrown out. CDR3 identification, clonotype clustering and error correction used MiTCR with a Q25 quality threshold and the strictest error-elimination algorithm. A nonparametric unseen species model using Euler transformation provided a lower-bound estimate of total TCR beta diversity. In-frame beta chains were kept once TCRdb had trimmed the public reads at Q25 with fastp and called clones with MiXCR. CDR3 protein duplicates are merged, each entry listing the most common genes and DNA. TCRdb's processing, not the study's, gives the V and J calls here. For this sample the table gives 650,000 to 1,000,000 distinct CDR3 sequences, of which roughly 34% were detected only once. 10% to 15% of the sample goes to the ten largest clones.

Systemically healthy Caucasian individuals from Russia, around 38 in total and aged about 6 to 95 years, were included as donors. Roughly 10 milliliters of peripheral blood were collected from each donor into EDTA-treated Vacutainer tubes. PBMCs were isolated by Ficoll-Paque density-gradient centrifugation, with at least 6 million obtained per sample. Total RNA was extracted from PBMCs with Trizol reagent, with at least 6 micrograms obtained per sample. For every donor, an aliquot of PBMCs went through flow cytometry to measure the percentages of naive CD45RAhigh/CD27high T cells. This clonotype turned up a few times. The antigen it recognizes is unknown. No base qualities exist here, and no much larger clone lies one base off it. This sequence was found in a man younger than 30 in good health. Sequencing was carried out using blood.

The CDR3 has the sequence CAWSVAASYVEQYF. The DNA sequence is given as TGTGCCTGGAGTGTGGCAGCAAGCTACGTAGAGCAGTACTTC. The rearranged chain carries TRBV30 and TRBJ2-7; the D gene cannot be resolved reliably. The CDR3 covers 14 residues, taking in both the cysteine and the phenylalanine. Left in the record is the CDR3 DNA by itself, 42 bases read in frame from the first base. According to the germline V gene (reference sequence), CDR1 reads GTSNPN and CDR2 reads SVGIG. The trim is 0 bases for V and 7 bases for J, with a gap of 16 bases between the germline ends.